These T cell receptor beta chains were read from a single sample in a study of blood T cell repertoires in COVID-19. Using immunoSEQ multiplex PCR, the repertoire was profiled, and TCRdb retains in-frame clones only, with some absent. The sample lists some 40,000 clones; about four fifths were seen once. Sequencing was performed on peripheral blood. The receptors were gathered from a man aged 50 or older with active or convalescent COVID-19. CDR3s include the opening cysteine and the closing phenylalanine or tryptophan. D genes are given only for firm matches. Size is omitted from some rows. Given values are once, few, many or a class for expanded clones.

V gene,D gene,clone size,J gene,CDR3 DNA,CDR3 protein
TRBV2,-,-,TRBJ1-2,TGTGCCAGCATCAGACGGACAGAAAACTATGGCTACACCTTC,CASIRRTENYGYTF
TRBV7-2,-,-,TRBJ1-6,TGTGCCAGCAGCTTAACTATCAGAGACTCACCCCTCCACTTT,CASSLTIRDSPLHF
TRBV6-1,-,once,TRBJ1-2,TGTGCCAGCAGTGAAGCGCCCAGCTATGGCTACACCTTC,CASSEAPSYGYTF
TRBV19,-,-,TRBJ2-3,TGTGCCACCAGAAACGGACTACCCACAGATACGCAGTATTTT,CATRNGLPTDTQYF
TRBV5-1,TRBD1,-,TRBJ2-3,TGCGCCAGCAGCTCCCGGGGAGGGACAGGGGCAAAAGATACGCAGTATTTT,CASSSRGGTGAKDTQYF
TRBV27,-,-,TRBJ2-7,TGTGCCAGCAGTTTGGTGGACAGACCCTACGAGCAGTACTTC,CASSLVDRPYEQYF
TRBV18,-,-,TRBJ1-4,TGTGCCAGCTCACCATATAATGAAAAGGGGGAAAAACTGTTTTTT,CASSPYNEKGEKLFF
TRBV6-2/TRBV6-3,TRBD2,-,TRBJ2-1,TGTGCCAGCAGTCCCATGGTGCGGGCGGGGGGTAGCAATGAGCAGTTCTTC,CASSPMVRAGGSNEQFF
TRBV19,-,-,TRBJ1-5,TGTGCCGGTAGCCTAGGAGAAGTGTTTAATAGCAATCAGCCCCAGCATTTT,CAGSLGEVFNSNQPQHF
TRBV10-1,-,-,TRBJ2-2,TGCGCCAGCACGTCGGTTATCACCGGGGAGCTGTTTTTT,CASTSVITGELFF
TRBV3-1/TRBV3-2,TRBD2,-,TRBJ2-5,TGTGCCAGCAGCCCCCCGGTCGGGGGGGCCGCGACCCAGTACTTC,CASSPPVGGAATQYF